The T cell receptor beta chain under discussion was sequenced for a study of T cell changes during pregnancy in multiple sclerosis. In germline, CDR1 is KGHSH, CDR2 LQKENI. V was shortened by 3 bases and J by 3 bases, with 9 bases between the two germline ends. This CDR3 has 14 residues. The table lists this clone with a count of one. Clones were read by immunoSEQ multiplex PCR, and TCRdb kept only the in-frame ones, dropping some. The profile shows about 130,000 clones, 90% to 98% of them singletons. Here the sequenced sample was peripheral blood, taken after pregnancy. The chain employs TRBV18 and TRBJ1-5; a weak D match, TRBD1 (5 bases). The clonotype comes from a female donor with multiple sclerosis, enrolled in a pregnancy study. CDR3 loop: CASSPPTVNQPQHF. The CDR3 DNA sequence: TGTGCCAGCTCACCGCCGACAGTCAATCAGCCCCAGCATTTT.